This T cell receptor beta chain derives from a study of shared clonotypes between healthy human individuals. Adults of Caucasian background living in Nashville, Tennessee made up all donors. An assay was performed, and its level was deep. The data were produced by immunoSEQ multiplex PCR, yet TCRdb's version contains in-frame clones alone and is incomplete. The sample yields about 2.4 million clones, 80% to 95% seen once. Germline values: CDR1 SQVTM, CDR2 ANQGSEA. The CDR3 covers 13 residues. Trimming left V 7 bases short and J 7 bases short, with 20 bases between. Study conclusions and caveats: Naive subsets generally had larger estimated richness than memory subsets.

On this clone: The antigen is unknown.

Sample: naive CD4+ T cells from PBMCs. Indicated subset: CD45RA+ positively selected. The V gene is TRBV29-1, the J gene TRBJ2-7; D could derive from TRBD1 or TRBD2 (7 bases each). This receptor was obtained from a man between 18 and 35 years old in good health. Some clones in this sample may be carry-over from other donors' samples. In DNA form, the CDR3 reads TGCAGCGCTGGTGGGAGGGGGCTGAGGGAGCAGTACTTC. It is translated as CSAGGRGLREQYF.